This T cell receptor beta chain emerged from a study of somatic mutations in cytotoxic T cells in rheumatoid arthritis. Trimming stripped 0 bases from V and 0 bases from J, with 6 bases between. Germline V gene data show CDR1 as SNHLY and CDR2 as FYNNEI. The CDR3 extends over 15 amino acids. The study, taken as a whole, reports: CD8+ T cells showed clonality that did not differ significantly between patients with rheumatoid arthritis and age-matched healthy controls.

TCRdb's table, derived via immunoSEQ multiplex PCR, lists solely in-frame clones and lacks some. This sample has around 16,000 clones, with more than 65% found just once. About this clone: Its target is not known. This sample includes further DNA sequences coding for the same CDR3.

This TCR was sampled from an adult with rheumatoid arthritis. The sequencing input was CD8+ T cells sorted from blood. V and J are TRBV2 and TRBJ1-5, with no clear D. This CDR3 reads CASSEAGYSNQPQHF. The CDR3 DNA is TGTGCCAGCAGTGAAGCAGGTTATAGCAATCAGCCCCAGCATTTT.